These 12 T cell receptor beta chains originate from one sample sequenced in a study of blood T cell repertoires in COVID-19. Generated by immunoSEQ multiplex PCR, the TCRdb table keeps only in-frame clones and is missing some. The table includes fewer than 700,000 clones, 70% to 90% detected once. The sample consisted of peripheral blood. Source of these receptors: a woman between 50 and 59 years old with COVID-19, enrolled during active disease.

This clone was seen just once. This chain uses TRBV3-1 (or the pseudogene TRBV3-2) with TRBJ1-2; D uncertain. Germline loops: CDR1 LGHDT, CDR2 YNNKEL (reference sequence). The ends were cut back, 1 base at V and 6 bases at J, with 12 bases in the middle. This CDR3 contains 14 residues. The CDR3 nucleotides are TGTGCCAGCAGCCAAGGGGGAGGAATCCATGGCTACACCTTC. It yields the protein CASSQGGGIHGYTF.

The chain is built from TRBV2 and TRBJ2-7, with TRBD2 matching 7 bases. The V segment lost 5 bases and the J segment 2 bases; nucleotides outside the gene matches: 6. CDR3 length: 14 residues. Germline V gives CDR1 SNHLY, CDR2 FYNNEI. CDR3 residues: CASSLGEGTYEQYF. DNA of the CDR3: TGTGCCAGCAGTTTAGGGGAGGGTACCTACGAGCAGTACTTC.

The CDR3 DNA reads TGTGCCATCCGTGGAGCGGGGGGGCCGGGAGATACGCAGTATTTT. Its translation is CAIRGAGGPGDTQYF. The chain uses TRBV10-3 and TRBJ2-3, with TRBD2 matching 10 bases. The CDR3 loop spans 15 amino acids. The J segment lost 5 bases and the V segment lost 8 bases, leaving 10 bases of the junction unmatched. The germline V gene encodes CDR1 ENHRY and CDR2 SYGVKD.

CDR3 amino acids: CASSPRQGGGELFF. The CDR3 coding sequence is TGTGCCAGCAGCCCTCGACAGGGAGGCGGGGAGCTGTTTTTT. The rearrangement joins TRBV11-2 to TRBJ2-2; perhaps TRBD1 as D (7 bases). The CDR3 is 14 amino acids. Trimming took 5 bases from V and 7 from J, leaving 14 bases between them. Germline CDR1 and CDR2: SGHAT and FQNNGV.

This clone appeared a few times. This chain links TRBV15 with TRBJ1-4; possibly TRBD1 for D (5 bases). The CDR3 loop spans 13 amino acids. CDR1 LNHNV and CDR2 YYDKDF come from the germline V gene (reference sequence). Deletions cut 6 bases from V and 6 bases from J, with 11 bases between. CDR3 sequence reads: CATSRGNYEKLFF. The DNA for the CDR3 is TGTGCCACCAGTCGGGGGAATTATGAAAAACTGTTTTTT.

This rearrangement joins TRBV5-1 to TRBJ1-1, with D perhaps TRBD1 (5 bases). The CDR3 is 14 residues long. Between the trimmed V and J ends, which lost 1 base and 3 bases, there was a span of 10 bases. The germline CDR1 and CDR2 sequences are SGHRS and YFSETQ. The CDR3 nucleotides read TGCGCCAGCAGCTTGCGGGGGTTGGACACTGAAGCTTTCTTT. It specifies CASSLRGLDTEAFF.

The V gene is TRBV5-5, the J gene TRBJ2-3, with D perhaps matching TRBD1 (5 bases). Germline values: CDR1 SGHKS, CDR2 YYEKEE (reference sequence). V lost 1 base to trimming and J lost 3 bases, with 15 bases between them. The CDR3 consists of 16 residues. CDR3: CASSLLKGRETDTQYF. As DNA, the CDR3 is TGTGCCAGCAGCTTGTTGAAGGGGCGTGAGACAGATACGCAGTATTTT.

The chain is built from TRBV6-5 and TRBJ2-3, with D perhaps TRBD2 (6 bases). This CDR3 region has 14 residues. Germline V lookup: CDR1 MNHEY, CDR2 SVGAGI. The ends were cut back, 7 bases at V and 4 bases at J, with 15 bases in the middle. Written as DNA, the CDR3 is TGTGCCAGCAAGATAGGGAGGCACTCAGATACGCAGTATTTT. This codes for CASKIGRHSDTQYF.

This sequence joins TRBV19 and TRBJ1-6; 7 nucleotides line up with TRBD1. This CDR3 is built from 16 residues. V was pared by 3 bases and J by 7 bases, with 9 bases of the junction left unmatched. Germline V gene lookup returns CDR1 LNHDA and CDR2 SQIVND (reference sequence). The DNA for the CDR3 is TGTGCCAGTAGTATCTATGGGGGCAGGGGGAATTCACCCCTCCACTTT. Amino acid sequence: CASSIYGGRGNSPLHF.

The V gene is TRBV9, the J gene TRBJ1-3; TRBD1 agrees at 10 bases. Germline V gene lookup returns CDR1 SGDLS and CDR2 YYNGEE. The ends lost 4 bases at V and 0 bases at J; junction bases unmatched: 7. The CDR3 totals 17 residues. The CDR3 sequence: CASSPTGGASSGNTIYF. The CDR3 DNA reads TGTGCCAGCAGCCCGACAGGGGGCGCGAGCTCTGGAAACACCATATATTTT.

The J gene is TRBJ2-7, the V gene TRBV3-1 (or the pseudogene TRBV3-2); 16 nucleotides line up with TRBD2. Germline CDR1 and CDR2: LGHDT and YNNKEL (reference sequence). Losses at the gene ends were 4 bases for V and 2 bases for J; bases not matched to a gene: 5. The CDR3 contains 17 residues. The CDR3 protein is CASSRGTSGGATYEQYF. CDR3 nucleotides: TGTGCCAGCAGCCGAGGGACTAGCGGGGGGGCCACCTACGAGCAGTACTTC.

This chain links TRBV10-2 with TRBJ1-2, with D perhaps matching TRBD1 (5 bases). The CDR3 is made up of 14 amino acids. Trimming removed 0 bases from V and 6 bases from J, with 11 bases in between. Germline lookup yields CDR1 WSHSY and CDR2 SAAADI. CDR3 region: CASSESPGKNGYTF. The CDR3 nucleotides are TGCGCCAGCAGTGAGTCGCCAGGGAAGAATGGCTACACCTTC.